These 13 T cell receptor beta chains were sequenced from one sample in a study of identical twins. Each CDR3 protein is one row after TCRdb ran MiXCR on the 5' RACE reads. Counted here are 1,800,000 or so distinct CDR3 sequences, roughly a third occurring once; the ten biggest clones make up 0.27%. What was sequenced was cord blood. All receptors come from a newborn girl in good health.

The chain employs TRBV5-8 and TRBJ2-7; 11 nucleotides match TRBD2. Unmatched junction bases numbered 7, after V lost 3 bases and J lost 2 bases. The CDR3 length is 16 residues. Germline V gene data show CDR1 as SGHTS and CDR2 as YDEGEE. This CDR3 is CASSWAYSGRAYEQYF. Here the CDR3 DNA reads TGTGCCAGCAGCTGGGCTTATAGCGGGAGGGCCTACGAGCAGTACTTC.

The chain employs TRBV3-1 and TRBJ2-3; D possibly corresponds to TRBD2 (6 bases). V lost 6 bases, J lost 4 bases, and 11 bases lay in between. The CDR3 length is 13 residues. Germline V CDR1 and CDR2: LGHDT, YNNKEL (reference sequence). Here the CDR3 reads CASSHGGSDTQYF. The CDR3 DNA sequence: TGTGCCAGCAGTCATGGAGGGTCAGATACGCAGTATTTT.

This clonotype was found a few times. The chain joins TRBV11-2 to TRBJ2-7, with 9 positions matching TRBD1. The trim removed 5 bases at V and 3 bases at J, leaving 5 bases unmatched. CDR1 and CDR2 (germline): SGHAT, FQNNGV. The CDR3 has 14 residues. The CDR3 nucleotides read TGTGCCAGCAGCAGCGACAGGGGGATCTACGAGCAGTACTTC. Translated: CASSSDRGIYEQYF.

The chain carries TRBV10-3 and TRBJ2-5; a weak D match, TRBD1 (6 bases). Deletions cut 3 bases from V and 3 bases from J, with 14 bases between. The CDR3 sequence is 15 residues long. CDR1 is ENHRY and CDR2 is SYGVKD in the germline V gene. The CDR3 protein is CAISDLLRQEETQYF. CDR3 in DNA: TGTGCCATCAGTGACCTCCTGAGACAGGAAGAGACCCAGTACTTC.

In this sample, this clonotype turned up many times. The CDR3 nucleotides read TGCAGCGTTGAACCGGGACAGGGGGTATATGAGCAGTACTTC. Its translation: CSVEPGQGVYEQYF. The chain employs TRBV29-1 and TRBJ2-4, with TRBD1 identical over 11 bases. CDR1 is SQVTM and CDR2 is ANQGSEA in the germline V gene. The J segment lost 13 bases and the V segment lost 2 bases, leaving 10 bases of the junction unmatched. The CDR3 is 14 amino acids.

This clonotype is a singleton in its sample. Its ends do not fully match the called genes, so a read error is possible. The V and J genes are TRBV7-2 and TRBJ2-7, with 9 bases identical to TRBD1. Per germline, CDR1 SGHTA and CDR2 FQGNSA. This CDR3 has 15 residues. The CDR3 nucleotides are TGTGCCAGCAGCTTAACGGGACAGGGTGTGAGCGAGCGGTACTTC. It yields the protein CASSLTGQGVSERYF. The full variable domain, completed using reference TRBV7-2 and TRBJ2-7, is GAGVSQSPSNKVTEKGKDVELRCDPISGHTALYWYRQSLGQGLEFLIYFQGNSAPDKSGLPSDRFSAERTGGSVSTLTIQRTQQEDSAVYLCASSLTGQGVSERYFGPGTRLTVT.

The V gene is TRBV6-1, the J gene TRBJ1-2; a weak D match, TRBD1 (6 bases). Between the trimmed V and J ends, which lost 5 bases and 8 bases, there was a span of 21 bases. Per the germline V gene, CDR1 is MNHNS and CDR2 is SASEGT. This CDR3 has 15 residues. CDR3 sequence reads: CASSSPQGARSGYTF. CDR3 sequence (DNA): TGTGCCAGCAGTTCCCCACAGGGAGCGCGGTCAGGCTACACCTTC.

This chain connects TRBV4-2 to TRBJ2-2, with 7 bases identical to TRBD2. The CDR3 is made up of 17 amino acids. The germline V gene encodes CDR1 LGHNA and CDR2 YNFKEQ. Trimming took 0 bases from V and 4 from J; bases not matched to a gene: 8. The CDR3 nucleotides read TGTGCCAGCAGCCAAGAGAGCTCTAGCGGACCCACCGGGGAGCTGTTTTTT. It codes for CASSQESSSGPTGELFF.

J is TRBJ2-1 and V is TRBV28; 10 bases are shared with TRBD2. This CDR3 has 17 residues. The germline V gene encodes CDR1 MDHEN and CDR2 SYDVKM. V gave up 3 bases and J gave up 6 bases; unmatched junction bases: 11. CDR3 in amino acids: CASSFTNPSGRANEQFF. CDR3 DNA sequence: TGTGCCAGCAGTTTTACGAATCCAAGCGGGAGGGCCAATGAGCAGTTCTTC.

This chain joins TRBV20-1 and TRBJ1-1; no reliable D call. The CDR3 extends over 14 amino acids. CDR1 and CDR2 (germline): DFQATT, SNEGSKA (reference sequence). The germline V and J ends were trimmed by 4 bases and 0 bases, with 12 bases remaining between them. CDR3 in amino acids: CSAKGGNMNTEAFF. For the CDR3, the DNA is TGCAGTGCTAAGGGCGGGAACATGAACACTGAAGCTTTCTTT.

The chain carries TRBV4-2 and TRBJ2-7; 13 bases map to TRBD2. Germline V gives CDR1 LGHNA, CDR2 YNFKEQ. The CDR3 covers 17 residues. The trim removed 2 bases at V and 11 bases at J, leaving 15 bases unmatched. The CDR3 sequence is CASSQIPRPGTSGKEYF. As DNA, the CDR3 is TGTGCCAGCAGCCAAATCCCACGGCCCGGGACTAGCGGGAAAGAGTACTTC.

The chain couples TRBV27 to TRBJ2-2; a possible D gene is TRBD2 (6 bases). The CDR3 extends over 15 amino acids. In germline, CDR1 is MNHEY, CDR2 SMNVEV (reference sequence). Trimming took 3 bases from V and 4 from J, leaving 12 bases between them. In DNA form, the CDR3 reads TGTGCCAGCAGTTTCAACGGGGGAGGCACCGGGGAGCTGTTTTTT. Translation: CASSFNGGGTGELFF.

This clonotype occurred a few times. This chain links TRBV25-1 with TRBJ2-3; TRBD2 matches at 7 bases. Germline assignment: CDR1 MGHDK and CDR2 SYGVNS. This CDR3 region has 15 residues. The junction had 6 bases not matched to a gene; V was cut back by 2 bases and J by 4 bases. The chain's CDR3 is CASSEVGREADTQYF. The CDR3 DNA reads TGTGCCAGCAGTGAAGTTGGGAGGGAGGCAGATACGCAGTATTTT.